Below, one TCR beta chain is given with its context. Its specificity is unknown. Clones were sequenced by immunoSEQ multiplex PCR, and TCRdb holds only the in-frame ones, with some missing. The sample records about 44,000 clones, just under 95% being singletons. CDR1 and CDR2 (germline): MGHRA, YSYEKL. Trimming stripped 1 base from V and 4 bases from J, with 14 bases between. The CDR3 runs to 15 residues. The sample comes from a study of OX40 agonist ivuxolimab in advanced cancers. Study outcomes and limitations: Averaging showed that CD8+ T cells had more expanded clones than CD4+ did.

Samples of blood were obtained at baseline, on cycle 4 day 1, and on cycle 7 day 1. This TCR derives from an adult with an advanced solid tumor such as melanoma, head and neck, liver or kidney cancer. Sequenced here: CD4+ or CD8+ T cells sorted from blood, sampled in a trial of the OX40 agonist ivuxolimab. V and J are TRBV4-1 and TRBJ2-7; no definite D call. The CDR3 DNA is TGCGCCAGCAGCCAAGTCGAGTCATCTCTATACGAGCAGTACTTC. It specifies CASSQVESSLYEQYF.